Presented here are 28 T cell receptor beta chains from one specimen sequenced in a study of blood T cell repertoires in COVID-19. Libraries were prepared by immunoSEQ multiplex PCR; TCRdb keeps only in-frame clonotypes and omits some of them. The sample has approximately 61,000 clones, about 86% seen once. Sequencing used peripheral blood. The receptors originated from a human donor in a cohort sampled during active COVID-19.

The chain employs TRBV28 and TRBJ1-1; no definite D call. CDR1 and CDR2 (germline): MDHEN, SYDVKM. V gave up 0 bases and J gave up 3 bases, with 5 bases separating them. This CDR3 has 13 residues. The CDR3 is CASSLWAYTEAFF. The CDR3 coding sequence is TGTGCCAGCAGTTTATGGGCCTACACTGAAGCTTTCTTT.

V usage is TRBV5-1 and J usage is TRBJ2-1; 8 nucleotides agree with TRBD1. J lost 2 bases, V lost 0 bases, and 4 bases had no gene match. The CDR3 runs 16 residues. The V gene's germline CDR1 is SGHRS and CDR2 YFSETQ. The CDR3 here is CASSLVGQGTYNEQFF. In nucleotides, the CDR3 is TGCGCCAGCAGCTTGGTCGGACAGGGTACCTACAATGAGCAGTTCTTC.

The J gene is TRBJ2-7, the V gene TRBV7-9, with D perhaps matching TRBD1 (6 bases). Germline V gene data show CDR1 as SEHNR and CDR2 as FQNEAQ (reference sequence). This CDR3 contains 13 residues. Trimming took off 2 bases at V and 3 bases at J, with 8 bases between the two ends. CDR3 nucleotides: TGTGCCAGCAGCTTAACGACAGGCTACGAGCAGTACTTC. Amino acid sequence: CASSLTTGYEQYF.

The genes are TRBV19 and TRBJ1-2; 8 bases are shared with TRBD1. The CDR3 is 15 amino acids. The germline V gene encodes CDR1 LNHDA and CDR2 SQIVND (reference sequence). The junction had 12 bases not matched to a gene; V was cut back by 6 bases and J by 6 bases. CDR3 bases: TGTGCCAGTAGCCCTCCCCCACAGGGGGGTAATGGCTACACCTTC. This codes for CASSPPPQGGNGYTF.

The rearrangement joins TRBV6-5 to TRBJ2-4, with D possibly matching TRBD2 (5 bases). CDR1 is MNHEY, CDR2 SVGAGI, per germline. Trimming took 4 bases from V and 9 from J, leaving 7 bases between them. This CDR3 spans 11 amino acids. CDR3 nucleotide sequence: TGTGCCAGCAGTTTAGGGAGCATTCAGTACTTC. Amino acid sequence: CASSLGSIQYF.

This rearrangement joins TRBV19 to TRBJ2-4, with 8 bases lining up with TRBD1. Per germline, CDR1 LNHDA and CDR2 SQIVND (reference sequence). V shed 1 base, J shed 2 bases, and the junction held 7 bases outside the gene matches. This CDR3 comprises 17 residues. Here the CDR3 DNA reads TGTGCCAGTAGTATAGCCGACGGGACAGGACCCAAAAACATTCAGTACTTC. Translating it yields CASSIADGTGPKNIQYF.

The chain recombines TRBV7-2 with TRBJ2-3, with TRBD2 identical over 14 bases. The length of the CDR3 is 18 residues. Germline CDR1 and CDR2: SGHTA and FQGNSA. The junction had 14 bases not matched to a gene; V was cut back by 8 bases and J by 4 bases. CDR3 sequence: CASRSGTSGGDPPDTQYF. The CDR3 nucleotides are TGTGCCAGCCGATCCGGGACTAGCGGGGGAGATCCTCCAGATACGCAGTATTTT.

This clone was counted a few times. The chain is built from TRBV5-4 and TRBJ2-3; the D gene is possibly TRBD1 (6 bases). V lost 0 bases to trimming and J lost 0 bases, with 11 bases between them. The CDR3 totals 16 residues. CDR1 is SGHNT and CDR2 is YYREEE in the germline V gene (reference sequence). The CDR3: CASSLDPTGSTDTQYF. The CDR3 DNA reads TGTGCCAGCAGCTTGGATCCTACAGGGAGCACAGATACGCAGTATTTT. The full variable domain, with the rest looked up from reference TRBV5-4 and TRBJ2-3, is ETGVTQSPTHLIKTRGQQVTLRCSSQSGHNTVSWYQQALGQGPQFIFQYYREEENGRGNFPPRFSGLQFPNYSSELNVNALELDDSALYLCASSLDPTGSTDTQYFGPGTRLTVL.

V is TRBV3-1 (or the pseudogene TRBV3-2) and J is TRBJ2-7; the D gene is possibly TRBD2 (6 bases). There are 16 residues in the CDR3. The ends were cut back, 1 base at V and 3 bases at J, with 16 bases in the middle. CDR1 LGHDT and CDR2 YNNKEL come from the germline V gene (reference sequence). The CDR3 loop is CASSQAGGLQGYEQYF. CDR3 DNA: TGTGCCAGCAGCCAAGCAGGAGGGCTTCAGGGCTACGAGCAGTACTTC.

The chain links TRBV6-5 to TRBJ1-2; TRBD1 aligns across 8 bases. The V segment lost 7 bases and the J segment 7 bases; nucleotides outside the gene matches: 8. Germline V gives CDR1 MNHEY, CDR2 SVGAGI. The CDR3 spans 13 residues. The CDR3 sequence: CASTQRQGFGYTF. CDR3 nucleotide sequence: TGTGCCAGCACCCAGAGACAGGGGTTTGGCTACACCTTC.

The count of this clone is one. The V and J genes are TRBV4-1 and TRBJ2-7, with D possibly being TRBD1 (6 bases). Germline assignment: CDR1 MGHRA and CDR2 YSYEKL. V lost 0 bases to trimming and J lost 4 bases, with 16 bases between them. This CDR3 is built from 16 residues. The CDR3 loop reads CASSQDMGRGMYEQYF. CDR3 in DNA: TGCGCCAGCAGCCAAGATATGGGCAGGGGAATGTACGAGCAGTACTTC.

This clone was recorded only once. CDR3 DNA: TGCAGTGCTAGTGGGCGGCAGGGGGGAAAGACCCAGTACTTC. Translation: CSASGRQGGKTQYF. The V gene is TRBV20-1, the J gene TRBJ2-5; TRBD1 might be the D (7 bases). V was trimmed by 3 bases and J by 6 bases, leaving 17 bases between them. CDR1 and CDR2 from the germline V gene are DFQATT and SNEGSKA (reference sequence). This CDR3 has 14 amino acids.

The chain carries TRBV18 and TRBJ2-5; 7 bases are shared with TRBD1. Germline assignment: CDR1 KGHSH and CDR2 LQKENI. There are 14 residues in the CDR3. J gave up 1 base and V 1 base, and 0 bases lay outside the gene matches. The CDR3: CASSPRDSQETQYF. As DNA, the CDR3 is TGTGCCAGCTCACCACGGGACAGCCAAGAGACCCAGTACTTC.

The rearrangement links TRBV7-2 to TRBJ2-7; TRBD2 aligns across 8 bases. The V segment lost 5 bases and the J segment 2 bases; nucleotides outside the gene matches: 8. Germline V gene lookup returns CDR1 SGHTA and CDR2 FQGNSA. The length of the CDR3 is 15 residues. CDR3 sequence: CASSPRAGAPYEQYF. The CDR3 bases are TGTGCCAGCAGCCCCCGAGCGGGAGCCCCCTACGAGCAGTACTTC.

The genes are TRBV18 and TRBJ2-1; 10 bases fit TRBD2. In germline, CDR1 is KGHSH, CDR2 LQKENI. V was pared by 4 bases and J by 4 bases, with 7 bases of the junction left unmatched. The CDR3 loop spans 16 amino acids. The CDR3 is CASSRAGTSAYNEQFF. The CDR3 DNA is TGTGCCAGCTCACGCGCCGGGACTAGCGCGTACAATGAGCAGTTCTTC.

This clone is a singleton in its sample. This chain links TRBV19 with TRBJ1-1; a weak D match, TRBD1 (6 bases). V was shortened by 8 bases and J by 5 bases, with 15 bases between the two germline ends. Germline CDR1 LNHDA, CDR2 SQIVND (reference sequence). The CDR3 is made up of 13 amino acids. The CDR3 DNA follows: TGTGCCAGTTGCCGGGGGGGCGAGACTGAAGCTTTCTTT. Residues: CASCRGGETEAFF.

The chain recombines TRBV6-2 or TRBV6-3 with TRBJ1-4; D unresolved. The CDR3 consists of 18 residues. Germline CDR1 reads MNHEY; CDR2 reads SVGEGT. Trimming stripped 4 bases from V and 2 bases from J, with 20 bases between. The CDR3: CASSSLANRLSTNEKLFF. In nucleotides, the CDR3 is TGTGCCAGCAGTTCCCTCGCAAATCGGTTGAGTACTAATGAAAAACTGTTTTTT.

V is TRBV28 and J is TRBJ1-2, with D tentatively TRBD1 (6 bases). From germline, CDR1 is MDHEN and CDR2 SYDVKM. CDR3 length: 15 residues. Trimming removed 2 bases from V and 5 bases from J, with 15 bases in between. The CDR3 nucleotides read TGTGCCAGCAGTTTAGCCCAAGACAGGAGGTATGGCTACACCTTC. This encodes CASSLAQDRRYGYTF.

This chain joins TRBV7-8 and TRBJ2-3, with a weak D call TRBD2 (7 bases). This CDR3 spans 14 amino acids. V was trimmed by 0 bases and J by 8 bases, leaving 12 bases between them. Germline assignment: CDR1 SGHVS and CDR2 FQNEAQ. CDR3 region: CASSLAGGGGTQYF. The CDR3 nucleotides read TGTGCCAGCAGCTTAGCGGGGGGCGGGGGTACGCAGTATTTT.

The V call is TRBV27, the J call TRBJ2-1, with TRBD2 as a possible D gene (5 bases). The CDR3 totals 16 residues. Trimming cost V 2 bases and J 8 bases, with 19 bases left between them. The germline V gene has CDR1 MNHEY and CDR2 SMNVEV (reference sequence). CDR3 sequence (DNA): TGTGCCAGCAGTTTAGGATGGGCGGCCCGGGGAGATGAGCAGTTCTTC. It yields the protein CASSLGWAARGDEQFF.

The chain joins TRBV7-9 to TRBJ2-7; 7 bases align to TRBD1. The germline gives CDR1 SEHNR, CDR2 FQNEAQ (reference sequence). Germline trimming cut 8 bases from V and 2 bases from J; bases unmatched to any gene: 3. CDR3 length equals 12 residues. The CDR3 DNA is TGTGCCAGCGGGACAGTAGCCTACGAGCAGTACTTC. It is translated as CASGTVAYEQYF.

The chain is built from TRBV7-6 and TRBJ2-5; maybe TRBD2 (6 bases). Germline CDR1 reads SGHVS; CDR2 reads FNYEAQ. CDR3 length: 16 residues. V shed 4 bases and J shed 4 bases, with 19 bases lying between them. CDR3 amino acids: CASSSPRRRVRETQYF. CDR3 nucleotide sequence: TGTGCCAGCAGCTCCCCTCGGAGGAGGGTCAGAGAGACCCAGTACTTC. The full variable domain, rest sourced from reference TRBV7-6 and TRBJ2-5, is GAGVSQSPRYKVTKRGQDVALRCDPISGHVSLYWYRQALGQGPEFLTYFNYEAQQDKSGLPNDRFSAERPEGSISTLTIQRTEQRDSAMYRCASSSPRRRVRETQYFGPGTRLLVL.

The J gene is TRBJ1-4, the V gene TRBV7-9; D is unclear. Trimming stripped 0 bases from V and 9 bases from J, with 11 bases between. CDR1 SEHNR and CDR2 FQNEAQ come from the germline V gene (reference sequence). The CDR3 loop spans 14 amino acids. CDR3 residues: CASSLAVGEQKLFF. In nucleotides, the CDR3 is TGTGCCAGCAGCTTAGCGGTCGGTGAACAAAAACTGTTTTTT.

This chain joins TRBV24-1 and TRBJ2-7, with 10 bases fitting TRBD1. This CDR3 region has 15 residues. V lost 5 bases to trimming and J lost 2 bases; unmatched junction nucleotides: 5. CDR1 and CDR2 from the germline V gene are KGHDR and SFDVKD. CDR3 loop: CATSGQGANAYEQYF. As DNA, the CDR3 is TGTGCCACCAGTGGACAGGGGGCGAACGCCTACGAGCAGTACTTC.

CDR3 bases: TGTGCCAGCAGCTTAGCCGCAGGGGGCTATAAGCTAATCAAAAACATTCAGTACTTC. Translating gives CASSLAAGGYKLIKNIQYF. V and J are TRBV11-2 and TRBJ2-4, with 8 nucleotides matching TRBD1. The V gene's germline CDR1 is SGHAT and CDR2 FQNNGV. The CDR3 is made up of 19 amino acids. The ends lost 1 base at V and 3 bases at J; junction bases unmatched: 14.

The chain combines TRBV7-2 with TRBJ1-5, with D hard to call. The V gene's germline CDR1 is SGHTA and CDR2 FQGNSA. The CDR3 totals 14 residues. Trimming removed 2 bases at V and 2 bases at J, with 7 bases between. As DNA, the CDR3 is TGTGCCAGCAGCTTATGGGAGGGCAATCAGCCCCAGCATTTT. Translation: CASSLWEGNQPQHF.

This chain joins TRBV6-5 and TRBJ2-1; a possible D gene is TRBD2 (7 bases). Trimming took 2 bases from V and 7 from J, leaving 9 bases between them. CDR3 size: 13 residues. From germline, CDR1 is MNHEY and CDR2 SVGAGI. CDR3: CASSYGGANEQFF. In nucleotides, the CDR3 is TGTGCCAGCAGTTACGGGGGGGCGAATGAGCAGTTCTTC.

V and J are TRBV6-5 and TRBJ2-7; perhaps TRBD2 as D (6 bases). Germline loops: CDR1 MNHEY, CDR2 SVGAGI. This CDR3 has 15 amino acids. V lost 4 bases and J 3 bases, leaving 16 bases between the germline ends. CDR3 region: CASSFRPPGGYEQYF. For the CDR3, the DNA is TGTGCCAGCAGTTTCCGACCCCCCGGGGGCTACGAGCAGTACTTC.